This TCR beta chain appears in the sequencing data of a study of blood T cell repertoires in COVID-19. As for the study in general: Sites across the United States, Italy and Spain contributed samples from acute and convalescent COVID-19. Sources were T cells, B-cell-depleted T cells, or PBMCs; the material itself was cDNA or gDNA.

Trimming removed 5 bases from V and 6 bases from J; junction bases left unmatched: 15. From germline, CDR1 is SGHVS and CDR2 FQNEAQ. This CDR3 is built from 17 residues. Profiled with immunoSEQ multiplex PCR; TCRdb holds only in-frame clones, not every one. The table records some 67,000 clones, roughly three quarters of them present only once. This receptor was obtained from a woman aged 55-69 years with acute or convalescent COVID-19. The chain joins TRBV7-8 to TRBJ2-2; 7 bases map to TRBD1. The sample consisted of peripheral blood. In DNA form, the CDR3 reads TGTGCCAGCAGCCCCTTGGGGACACAGGGGAAGGCCGGGGAGCTGTTTTTT. Its translation is CASSPLGTQGKAGELFF.